Here is one T cell receptor beta chain with its context. At one boundary the junction diverges from the germline segment, which might be a read error. The sample comes from a study of T cells in Graves' hyperthyroidism and ophthalmopathy. Diagnostic decisions used clinical symptoms, serum thyroxine and TRAb, thyroid ultrasound and orbital computed tomography. Amplification targeted TCR beta CDR3 regions from RNA transcripts. Researchers ran a first-round RT-PCR on the TCR CDR3 using the HTBI primer set. TCRdb re-called the multiplex PCR reads through MiXCR, storing one row per CDR3 protein. This sample yields about 640,000 distinct CDR3 sequences, of which around 13% are seen a single time; under 15% belongs to the top ten. The CDR3 length is 15 residues. Germline values: CDR1 SEHNR, CDR2 FQNEAQ (reference sequence).

The clonotype was recovered from a woman in her forties or fifties with Graves' ophthalmopathy. The genes are TRBV7-9 and TRBJ1-6; 8 bases align to TRBD1. Sequenced: blood. This CDR3 is CASSQDWDRRSPLHF. For the CDR3, the DNA is TGCGCCAGCAGCCAAGATTGGGACAGGCGGTCACCCCTCCACTTT.